The 21 T cell receptor beta chains below all came from one sample that was sequenced in a study of CD4 T cells in relation to SARS-CoV-2 and coronaviruses. Measured with immunoSEQ multiplex PCR; TCRdb has only the in-frame clones, and not every one. The table lists 40,000 or so clones, over 75% of them singletons. Sequenced material: memory CD4+ T cells from PBMCs. All receptors come from an adult with COVID-19.

The V gene is TRBV12-1, the J gene TRBJ2-2; TRBD2 reflects the table's D call only, with no check against the DNA. TRBV12-1 is listed as a pseudogene. This CDR3 region has 18 residues. CDR3 residues: CASSFGYSATANTGELFF. As DNA, the CDR3 is TGTGCCAGCAGCTTTGGATATAGCGCCACTGCGAACACCGGGGAGCTGTTTTTT.

The chain couples TRBV28 to TRBJ2-7, with 9 bases aligning to TRBD1. The CDR3 totals 16 residues. Unmatched junction bases numbered 9, after V lost 3 bases and J lost 3 bases. Germline lookup yields CDR1 MDHEN and CDR2 SYDVKM. This CDR3 is CASSFQSGTGFYEQYF. As DNA, the CDR3 is TGTGCCAGCAGTTTCCAATCCGGGACAGGGTTCTACGAGCAGTACTTC. The full variable domain, completed using reference TRBV28 and TRBJ2-7, is DVKVTQSSRYLVKRTGEKVFLECVQDMDHENMFWYRQDPGLGLRLIYFSYDVKMKEKGDIPEGYSVSREKKERFSLILESASTNQTSMYLCASSFQSGTGFYEQYFGPGTRLTVT.

This sequence joins TRBV30 and TRBJ1-1; D unclear. This CDR3 contains 14 residues. Per germline, CDR1 GTSNPN and CDR2 SVGIG (reference sequence). The V end lost 3 bases, the J end lost 2 bases, and 13 bases lay between the germline ends. This CDR3 reads CAWSPGRANTEAFF. CDR3 nucleotide sequence: TGTGCCTGGAGCCCAGGACGGGCTAACACTGAAGCTTTCTTT.

The rearrangement links TRBV30 to TRBJ2-5; TRBD2 is a possible D gene (6 bases). CDR1 is GTSNPN and CDR2 is SVGIG in the germline V gene (reference sequence). V dropped 4 bases and J dropped 1 base, with 7 bases sitting between them. This CDR3 region has 12 residues. The CDR3 reads CAWMGGQETQYF. The DNA of the CDR3 is TGTGCCTGGATGGGGGGCCAAGAGACCCAGTACTTC.

As to this clone: The same CDR3 can be traced to other DNA sequences in this sample. This chain uses TRBV18 with TRBJ2-1, with no clear D. The CDR3 is 11 residues long. V dropped 2 bases and J dropped 6 bases, with 2 bases sitting between them. Germline V gene lookup returns CDR1 KGHSH and CDR2 LQKENI. CDR3: CASSPGNEQFF. The CDR3 DNA reads TGTGCCAGCTCACCAGGCAATGAGCAGTTCTTC.

V is TRBV13 and J is TRBJ2-1, with D possibly being TRBD1 or TRBD2 (5 bases each). Between the trimmed V and J ends, which lost 8 bases and 0 bases, there was a span of 14 bases. This CDR3 has 15 amino acids. In germline, CDR1 is PRHDT, CDR2 FYEKMQ (reference sequence). The CDR3 coding sequence is TGTGCCAGCCATAGGGGACCCTCCTCCTACAATGAGCAGTTCTTC. The encoded protein is CASHRGPSSYNEQFF.

This clone was picked up one time. The J gene is TRBJ2-7, the V gene TRBV18; the D gene is possibly TRBD1 (5 bases). CDR1 is KGHSH, CDR2 LQKENI, per germline. The CDR3 covers 15 residues. Trimming stripped 0 bases from V and 2 bases from J, with 11 bases between. CDR3: CASSPPSKGAYEQYF. CDR3 DNA: TGTGCCAGCTCACCACCTTCGAAAGGGGCCTACGAGCAGTACTTC.

The genes are TRBV11-2 and TRBJ2-2, with 14 bases fitting TRBD2. The CDR3 has 17 amino acids. The V gene's germline CDR1 is SGHAT and CDR2 FQNNGV. Unmatched junction bases numbered 7, after V lost 6 bases and J lost 4 bases. The CDR3 bases are TGTGCCAGCAGACCCGGGACTAGCGGGAGCCCCACCGGGGAGCTGTTTTTT. Translated: CASRPGTSGSPTGELFF. Using reference TRBV11-2 and TRBJ2-2 for the parts outside the CDR3, the full variable domain is EAGVAQSPRYKIIEKRQSVAFWCNPISGHATLYWYQQILGQGPKLLIQFQNNGVVDDSQLPKDRFSAERLKGVDSTLKIQPAKLEDSAVYLCASRPGTSGSPTGELFFGEGSRLTVL.

The rearrangement joins TRBV28 to TRBJ2-4; D remains unclear. The CDR3 totals 14 residues. V lost 6 bases, J lost 2 bases, and 11 bases lay in between. Germline CDR1 and CDR2: MDHEN and SYDVKM. The CDR3 nucleotides are TGTGCCAGCAGGACGGCTGGATCCAAAAACATTCAGTACTTC. Translating it yields CASRTAGSKNIQYF.

This chain uses TRBV27 with TRBJ1-5; D is perhaps TRBD1 (6 bases). The CDR3 loop spans 13 amino acids. CDR1 MNHEY and CDR2 SMNVEV come from the germline V gene (reference sequence). Trimming stripped 6 bases from V and 9 bases from J, with 15 bases between. CDR3 sequence reads: CASSTGQPGPQHF. The CDR3 bases are TGTGCCAGCAGCACAGGACAGCCGGGGCCCCAGCATTTT.

The chain carries TRBV21-1 and TRBJ2-5; the table's TRBD1 call for D was not verified on the DNA. TRBV21-1 represents a pseudogene. This CDR3 has 17 residues. Written as DNA, the CDR3 is TGTGCCAGCAGCATTAGAGACACAGGGGCGGACCAAGAGACCCAGTACTTC. Translation: CASSIRDTGADQETQYF.

This chain connects TRBV24-1 to TRBJ2-1, with 7 bases identical to TRBD2. The J segment lost 0 bases and the V segment lost 0 bases, leaving 1 base of the junction unmatched. In germline, CDR1 is KGHDR, CDR2 SFDVKD. The CDR3 runs 16 residues. In nucleotides, the CDR3 is TGTGCCACCAGTGATTTGGGCGGGGGCTCCTACAATGAGCAGTTCTTC. Amino acids: CATSDLGGGSYNEQFF.

The rearrangement uses TRBV4-1 and TRBJ2-5; tentatively, D is TRBD1 or TRBD2 (5 bases each). The CDR3 contains 17 residues. Deletions cut 1 base from V and 1 base from J, with 16 bases between. Germline loops: CDR1 MGHRA, CDR2 YSYEKL. The CDR3 is CASSQGSRGRSQETQYF. CDR3 DNA: TGCGCCAGCAGCCAAGGTAGTAGGGGACGGTCCCAAGAGACCCAGTACTTC.

The V gene is TRBV24-1, the J gene TRBJ2-1, with D possibly being TRBD1 or TRBD2 (5 bases each). In germline, CDR1 is KGHDR, CDR2 SFDVKD. The V end was cut by 4 bases, the J end by 7 bases, with 19 bases between. The CDR3 extends over 16 amino acids. CDR3 loop: CATSDPISLWGNEQFF. The DNA of the CDR3 is TGTGCCACCAGTGACCCGATAAGCTTGTGGGGGAATGAGCAGTTCTTC.

The chain recombines TRBV5-5 with TRBJ2-5; D uncertain. The germline V gene encodes CDR1 SGHKS and CDR2 YYEKEE (reference sequence). V was trimmed by 0 bases and J by 1 base, leaving 4 bases between them. The CDR3 is 13 amino acids. CDR3 loop: CASSLGGQETQYF. CDR3 DNA: TGTGCCAGCAGCTTGGGGGGCCAAGAGACCCAGTACTTC. The complete variable domain, with remaining parts taken from reference TRBV5-5 and TRBJ2-5, reads DAGVTQSPTHLIKTRGQQVTLRCSPISGHKSVSWYQQVLGQGPQFIFQYYEKEERGRGNFPDRFSARQFPNYSSELNVNALLLGDSALYLCASSLGGQETQYFGPGTRLLVL.

The CDR3 protein is CASSKGESNEKLFF. CDR3 in DNA: TGTGCCAGCAGCAAGGGGGAGTCTAATGAAAAACTGTTTTTT. This rearrangement joins TRBV6-5 to TRBJ1-4; possible D gene TRBD1, 6 bases. Germline loops: CDR1 MNHEY, CDR2 SVGAGI. V lost 6 bases and J lost 3, with 11 bases in between. This CDR3 comprises 14 residues.

This clone was seen just once. This chain links TRBV7-2 with TRBJ2-3, with TRBD2 matching 7 bases. Unmatched junction bases numbered 18, after V lost 5 bases and J lost 7 bases. From germline, CDR1 is SGHTA and CDR2 FQGNSA. The CDR3 length is 17 residues. CDR3 in DNA: TGTGCCAGCAGCCTACTCTGGCCGTATGGGGGGGTCCATACGCAGTATTTT. This sequence encodes CASSLLWPYGGVHTQYF.

This sequence joins TRBV7-2 and TRBJ1-2; D not resolved. Trimming pared 2 bases from V and 2 bases from J, leaving 9 bases between. The CDR3 consists of 14 residues. The germline CDR1 and CDR2 sequences are SGHTA and FQGNSA. The CDR3 here is CASSLNSQNYGYTF. The CDR3 DNA sequence: TGTGCCAGCAGCTTAAACAGTCAGAACTATGGCTACACCTTC.

The chain joins TRBV5-5 to TRBJ2-3; no firm D call. The CDR3 sequence is 15 residues long. Trimming took off 4 bases at V and 4 bases at J, with 16 bases between the two ends. The germline gives CDR1 SGHKS, CDR2 YYEKEE (reference sequence). The CDR3 region is CASSITSGYSDTQYF. In DNA, the CDR3 is TGTGCCAGCAGCATAACTTCGGGTTACTCAGATACGCAGTATTTT.

This chain connects TRBV9 to TRBJ2-5, with unresolved D. The germline V gene encodes CDR1 SGDLS and CDR2 YYNGEE. The germline V and J ends were trimmed by 1 base and 0 bases, with 10 bases remaining between them. This CDR3 has 15 amino acids. In DNA, the CDR3 is TGTGCCAGCAGCGTATTGGGATTGTACCAAGAGACCCAGTACTTC. The encoded protein is CASSVLGLYQETQYF.

This chain links TRBV2 with TRBJ2-2, with TRBD1 identical over 7 bases. CDR3 size: 15 residues. Looked up from germline, CDR1 is SNHLY and CDR2 is FYNNEI. With 10 bases clipped from V and 0 bases from J, the junction kept 8 bases outside the gene matches. This CDR3 is CATNRQGPNTGELFF. The CDR3 nucleotides read TGTGCCACGAATCGACAGGGCCCGAACACCGGGGAGCTGTTTTTT.